Given below is one T cell receptor beta chain in context. This specimen comes from a study of CD8 T cells in Susac syndrome. The wider study: The Susac syndrome patients were therapy-naive, on corticosteroids, or on intravenous immunoglobulin alone at blood draw.

Random hexamers were used to reverse transcribe the RNA input (about 0.45 to 1 ug). MiXCR, applied by TCRdb to the immunoSEQ multiplex PCR reads, yields one record per CDR3 protein. Among around 170,000 distinct CDR3 sequences, more than 85% were seen once, and the ten largest hold about 0.15%. The ends were cut back, 3 bases at V and 5 bases at J, with 7 bases in the middle. The CDR3 runs 11 residues. Per germline, CDR1 DFQATT and CDR2 SNEGSKA (reference sequence). The TCR originated in a human donor with Susac syndrome. The rearrangement uses TRBV20-1 and TRBJ1-2; the D gene is possibly TRBD1 (5 bases). Specimen: CD8+ T cells from PBMCs. The CDR3 coding sequence is TGCAGTGCTAGGCAGGGTTATGGCTACACCTTC. Amino acid sequence: CSARQGYGYTF.